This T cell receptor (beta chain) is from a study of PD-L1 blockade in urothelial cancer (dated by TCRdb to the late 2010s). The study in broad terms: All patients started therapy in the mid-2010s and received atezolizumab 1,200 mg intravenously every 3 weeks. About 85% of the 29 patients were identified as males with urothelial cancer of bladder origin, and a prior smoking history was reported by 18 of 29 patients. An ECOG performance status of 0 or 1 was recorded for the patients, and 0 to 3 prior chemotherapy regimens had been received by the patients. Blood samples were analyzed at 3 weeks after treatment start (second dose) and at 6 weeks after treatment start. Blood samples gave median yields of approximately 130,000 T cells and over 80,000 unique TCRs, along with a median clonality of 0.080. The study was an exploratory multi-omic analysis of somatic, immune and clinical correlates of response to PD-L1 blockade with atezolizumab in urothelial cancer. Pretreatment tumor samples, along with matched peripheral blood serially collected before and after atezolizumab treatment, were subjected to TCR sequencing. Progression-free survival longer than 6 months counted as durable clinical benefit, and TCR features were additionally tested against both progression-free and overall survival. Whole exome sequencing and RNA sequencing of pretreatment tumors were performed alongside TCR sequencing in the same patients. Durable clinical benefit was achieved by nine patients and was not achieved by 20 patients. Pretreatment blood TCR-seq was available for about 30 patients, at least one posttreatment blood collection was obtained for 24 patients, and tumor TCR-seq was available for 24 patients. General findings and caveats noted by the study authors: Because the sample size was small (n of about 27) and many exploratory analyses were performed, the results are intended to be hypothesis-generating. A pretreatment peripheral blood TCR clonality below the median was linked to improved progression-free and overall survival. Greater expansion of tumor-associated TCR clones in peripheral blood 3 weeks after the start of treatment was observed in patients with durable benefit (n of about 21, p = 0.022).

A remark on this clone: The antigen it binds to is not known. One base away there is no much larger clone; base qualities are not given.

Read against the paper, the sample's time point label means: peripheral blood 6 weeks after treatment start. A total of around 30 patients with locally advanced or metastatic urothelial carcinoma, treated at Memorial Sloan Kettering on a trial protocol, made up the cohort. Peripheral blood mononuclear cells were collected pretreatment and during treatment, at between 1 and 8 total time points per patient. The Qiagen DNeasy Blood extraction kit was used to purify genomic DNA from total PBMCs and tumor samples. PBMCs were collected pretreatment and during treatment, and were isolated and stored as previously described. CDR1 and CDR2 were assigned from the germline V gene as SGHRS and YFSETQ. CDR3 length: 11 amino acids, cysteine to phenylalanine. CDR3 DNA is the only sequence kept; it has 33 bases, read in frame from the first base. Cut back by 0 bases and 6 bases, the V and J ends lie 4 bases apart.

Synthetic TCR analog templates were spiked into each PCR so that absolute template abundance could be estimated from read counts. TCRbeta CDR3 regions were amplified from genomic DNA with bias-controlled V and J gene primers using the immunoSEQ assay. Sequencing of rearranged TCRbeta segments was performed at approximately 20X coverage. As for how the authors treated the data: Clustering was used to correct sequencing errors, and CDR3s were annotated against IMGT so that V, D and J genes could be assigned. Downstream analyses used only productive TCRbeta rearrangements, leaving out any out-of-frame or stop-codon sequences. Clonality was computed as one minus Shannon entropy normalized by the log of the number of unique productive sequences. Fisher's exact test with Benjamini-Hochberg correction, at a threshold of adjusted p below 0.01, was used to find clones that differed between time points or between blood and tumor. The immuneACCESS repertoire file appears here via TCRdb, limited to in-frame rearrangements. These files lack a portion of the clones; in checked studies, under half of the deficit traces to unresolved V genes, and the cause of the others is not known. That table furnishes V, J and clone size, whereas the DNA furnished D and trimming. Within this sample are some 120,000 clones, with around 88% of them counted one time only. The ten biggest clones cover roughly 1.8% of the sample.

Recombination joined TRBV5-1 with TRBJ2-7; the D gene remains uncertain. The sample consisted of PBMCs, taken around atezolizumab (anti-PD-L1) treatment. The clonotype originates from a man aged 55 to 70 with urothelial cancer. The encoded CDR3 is CASSLESEQYF. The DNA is TGCGCCAGCAGCTTGGAGAGCGAGCAGTACTTC.